The 2 T cell receptor beta chains reported below all come from one sample, sequenced in a study of shared clonotypes between healthy human individuals. CD45RO-negative, CCR7-positively selected cells formed the naive CD8 fraction, excluding terminally differentiated effector memory CD45RA+ cells. The table came from immunoSEQ multiplex PCR; TCRdb's copy has only in-frame clones and leaves some out. The table shows about 2.1 million clones, with just over 90% occurring only once. The sample comprised naive CD8+ T cells from PBMCs. Receptor source: a man between 18 and 29 years old in good health. Some clones in this sample may be carry-over from other donors' samples.

V and J are TRBV11-2 and TRBJ2-2; no reliable D call. CDR1 and CDR2 from the germline V gene are SGHAT and FQNNGV. The ends were cut back, 8 bases at V and 3 bases at J, with 10 bases in the middle. The CDR3 has 13 amino acids. The CDR3 DNA sequence: TGTGCCAGCTGGGGTACGGACACCGGGGAGCTGTTTTTT. Translation gives CASWGTDTGELFF.

This clone was recorded once. The chain has TRBV28 and TRBJ1-5, with a weak D call TRBD1 (6 bases). The CDR3 sequence is 15 residues long. The germline CDR1 and CDR2 sequences are MDHEN and SYDVKM. Trimming shortened V by 6 bases and J by 1 base, and 13 bases separated the two germline ends. The DNA for the CDR3 is TGTGCCAGCAGCCTCACAGGGTGGAGCAATCAGCCCCAGCATTTT. Its protein is CASSLTGWSNQPQHF.